Presented here are 28 T cell receptor beta chains from one specimen sequenced in a study of CD8 T cells in Susac syndrome. Random hexamers served to reverse transcribe about 0.45 to 1 ug RNA. TCRdb used MiXCR to reprocess the immunoSEQ multiplex PCR reads, holding one entry per CDR3 protein. The table lists 160,000 or so distinct CDR3 sequences, 95% to 96% of them singletons. The sample comprised CD8+ T cells from PBMCs. The receptors shown here come from a human donor with multiple sclerosis.

The V gene is TRBV25-1, the J gene TRBJ2-1; D is unclear. The germline V and J ends were trimmed by 3 bases and 5 bases, with 11 bases remaining between them. The CDR3 consists of 14 residues. Germline V gene lookup returns CDR1 MGHDK and CDR2 SYGVNS. The chain's CDR3 is CASSDLTANNEQFF. The CDR3 DNA sequence: TGTGCCAGCAGTGACCTCACGGCGAACAATGAGCAGTTCTTC.

This rearrangement joins TRBV9 to TRBJ1-2; D is uncertain. CDR3 length: 15 residues. Germline CDR1 and CDR2: SGDLS and YYNGEE. V gave up 4 bases and J gave up 3 bases, with 16 bases separating them. The chain's CDR3 is CASSPLGQRHYGYTF. As DNA, the CDR3 is TGTGCCAGCAGCCCCCTGGGCCAAAGACACTATGGCTACACCTTC.

This rearrangement joins TRBV15 to TRBJ2-7, with TRBD2 identical over 13 bases. Losses at the gene ends were 5 bases for V and 6 bases for J; bases not matched to a gene: 4. This CDR3 spans 14 amino acids. Germline CDR1 reads LNHNV; CDR2 reads YYDKDF (reference sequence). CDR3 in DNA: TGTGCCACCAGCTCGGGACTAGCGGGGAGCGAGCAGTACGTC. The encoded protein is CATSSGLAGSEQYV.

The chain couples TRBV30 to TRBJ2-5, with 8 positions matching TRBD2. The CDR3 is made up of 15 amino acids. The J segment lost 5 bases and the V segment lost 0 bases, leaving 8 bases of the junction unmatched. CDR1 GTSNPN and CDR2 SVGIG come from the germline V gene (reference sequence). The DNA of the CDR3 is TGTGCCTGGAGTGTAGATTCTAGCGGGTGGGAGACCCAGTACTTC. This sequence encodes CAWSVDSSGWETQYF.

This chain connects TRBV6-1 to TRBJ2-5, with D hard to call. The CDR3 loop spans 14 amino acids. The germline V and J ends were trimmed by 7 bases and 2 bases, with 14 bases remaining between them. Per the germline V gene, CDR1 is MNHNS and CDR2 is SASEGT. The CDR3 protein is CASTLNSDQETQYF. The CDR3 DNA follows: TGTGCCAGCACCCTTAACAGCGATCAAGAGACCCAGTACTTC.

The rearrangement joins TRBV2 to TRBJ2-6; D might be TRBD1 or TRBD2, each matching 6 bases. The germline V and J ends were trimmed by 3 bases and 4 bases, with 16 bases remaining between them. CDR1 SNHLY and CDR2 FYNNEI come from the germline V gene. CDR3 length: 17 amino acids. CDR3 sequence (DNA): TGTGCCAGCAGTGACCCGGGGGCGCCTACAGGGGCCAACGTCCTGACTTTC. Translating it yields CASSDPGAPTGANVLTF. Full variable domain (missing parts from reference TRBV2 and TRBJ2-6): EPEVTQTPSHQVTQMGQEVILRCVPISNHLYFYWYRQILGQKVEFLVSFYNNEISEKSEIFDDQFSVERPDGSNFTLKIRSTKLEDSAMYFCASSDPGAPTGANVLTFGAGSRLTVL.

The genes are TRBV27 and TRBJ1-5; D call uncertain. CDR1 and CDR2 from the germline V gene are MNHEY and SMNVEV (reference sequence). CDR3 length: 13 amino acids. Trimming took 4 bases from V and 1 from J, leaving 5 bases between them. CDR3 region: CASSWRSNQPQHF. DNA of the CDR3: TGTGCCAGCAGTTGGAGGAGCAATCAGCCCCAGCATTTT.

V usage is TRBV9 and J usage is TRBJ2-7; D possibly matches TRBD1 or TRBD2 (5 bases each). The length of the CDR3 is 12 residues. CDR1 and CDR2 from the germline V gene are SGDLS and YYNGEE. Trimming cost V 7 bases and J 1 base, with 9 bases left between them. CDR3: CASGGVSYEQYV. In nucleotides, the CDR3 is TGTGCCAGCGGGGGTGTATCCTACGAGCAGTACGTC.

The chain has TRBV20-1 and TRBJ2-1, with a tentative D call TRBD2 (7 bases). The germline V and J ends were trimmed by 5 bases and 5 bases, with 16 bases remaining between them. Germline-derived CDR1 and CDR2 are DFQATT and SNEGSKA (reference sequence). CDR3 length equals 14 residues. CDR3 nucleotide sequence: TGCAGTGCTCAGGGGTCTAGCGGCCACAATGAGCAGTTCTTC. This codes for CSAQGSSGHNEQFF.

The chain has TRBV27 and TRBJ1-1, with D unclear. The V end lost 3 bases, the J end lost 4 bases, and 12 bases lay between the germline ends. The length of the CDR3 is 14 residues. CDR1 is MNHEY and CDR2 is SMNVEV in the germline V gene (reference sequence). CDR3: CASSLVPGGTEAFF. In DNA, the CDR3 is TGTGCCAGCAGTTTGGTCCCGGGAGGCACTGAAGCTTTCTTT.

This chain uses TRBV9 with TRBJ2-2; maybe TRBD1 (6 bases). This CDR3 is built from 17 residues. Per germline, CDR1 SGDLS and CDR2 YYNGEE. Deletions cut 0 bases from V and 1 base from J, with 13 bases between. This chain's CDR3 is CASSVDRSGVNTGELFF. CDR3 coding DNA: TGTGCCAGCAGCGTAGATCGGTCAGGGGTGAACACCGGGGAGCTGTTTTTT.

The chain combines TRBV6-5 with TRBJ2-1; tentatively, D is TRBD1 (6 bases). Germline V gene sequence: CDR1 MNHEY, CDR2 SVGAGI. V dropped 2 bases and J dropped 7 bases, with 18 bases sitting between them. The CDR3 runs to 16 residues. The DNA for the CDR3 is TGTGCCAGCAGTTACACTCCCACAGGGATGGGGAATGAGCAGTTCTTC. It specifies CASSYTPTGMGNEQFF.

This chain connects TRBV9 to TRBJ2-3; D gene ambiguous. V lost 3 bases and J 0 bases, leaving 17 bases between the germline ends. CDR1 and CDR2 (germline): SGDLS, YYNGEE. The CDR3 has 17 amino acids. The chain's CDR3 is CASSESTASPSTDTQYF. CDR3 nucleotides: TGTGCCAGCAGCGAGAGTACGGCCAGTCCAAGCACAGATACGCAGTATTTT.

This rearrangement joins TRBV6-6 to TRBJ2-3; 7 nucleotides agree with TRBD1. The J segment lost 3 bases and the V segment lost 7 bases, leaving 7 bases of the junction unmatched. This CDR3 has 14 residues. Germline CDR1 MNHNY, CDR2 SVGAGI (reference sequence). CDR3 in DNA: TGTGCCAGCACTACAGACAGGGTTACAGATACGCAGTATTTT. This encodes CASTTDRVTDTQYF.

This rearrangement joins TRBV2 to TRBJ2-7; possible D gene TRBD2, 6 bases. Trimming took off 6 bases at V and 7 bases at J, with 16 bases between the two ends. Per the germline V gene, CDR1 is SNHLY and CDR2 is FYNNEI. This CDR3 comprises 13 residues. This CDR3 is CASRGREFGEQYV. The DNA of the CDR3 is TGTGCCAGCAGGGGACGGGAGTTCGGTGAGCAGTACGTC.

The V call is TRBV29-1, the J call TRBJ1-5, with D maybe TRBD1 (5 bases). Germline V gives CDR1 SQVTM, CDR2 ANQGSEA. Trimming removed 4 bases from V and 1 base from J, with 8 bases in between. The CDR3 spans 13 residues. The CDR3 region has the DNA TGCAGCGTTGGGGGGGAGAGCAATCAGCCCCAGCATTTT. It specifies CSVGGESNQPQHF.

This clonotype is a singleton in its sample. The V call is TRBV6-1, the J call TRBJ1-3; no clear D gene. Germline V gene lookup returns CDR1 MNHNS and CDR2 SASEGT. This CDR3 contains 15 residues. Trimming cost V 1 base and J 0 bases, with 7 bases left between them. This chain's CDR3 is CASSEGPGSGNTIYF. Here the CDR3 DNA reads TGTGCCAGCAGTGAAGGGCCCGGCTCTGGAAACACCATATATTTT.

The V gene is TRBV18, the J gene TRBJ2-7; tentative D call: TRBD1 (6 bases). This CDR3 contains 13 residues. Trimming shortened V by 3 bases and J by 6 bases, and 12 bases separated the two germline ends. Per the germline V gene, CDR1 is KGHSH and CDR2 is LQKENI. CDR3 sequence: CASSPSTGSEQYF. As DNA, the CDR3 is TGTGCCAGCTCACCCTCGACAGGTTCCGAGCAGTACTTC.

The chain is built from TRBV5-1 and TRBJ2-6; 9 bases are shared with TRBD1. V shed 7 bases and J 2 bases; nucleotides not matched to a gene: 13. Germline V gene data show CDR1 as SGHRS and CDR2 as YFSETQ. CDR3 length: 18 amino acids. The CDR3 reads CASGWDREVEAGANVLTF. CDR3 DNA: TGCGCCAGCGGCTGGGACAGGGAGGTGGAAGCTGGGGCCAACGTCCTGACTTTC.

This chain links TRBV27 with TRBJ1-1; maybe TRBD1 (5 bases). The CDR3 has 14 amino acids. Germline CDR1 is MNHEY and CDR2 is SMNVEV (reference sequence). The V end lost 2 bases, the J end lost 4 bases, and 11 bases lay between the germline ends. The CDR3 here is CASSLVSGSTEAFF. Written as DNA, the CDR3 is TGTGCCAGCAGTTTAGTATCAGGGAGCACTGAAGCTTTCTTT.

This rearrangement joins TRBV6-6 to TRBJ2-1, with D unresolved. The CDR3 consists of 13 residues. Germline V lookup: CDR1 MNHNY, CDR2 SVGAGI (reference sequence). V was pared by 2 bases and J by 8 bases, with 10 bases between. The CDR3 DNA reads TGTGCCAGCAGTTACCCCCTTGACGATGAGCAGTTCTTC. Protein: CASSYPLDDEQFF.

The V and J genes are TRBV27 and TRBJ2-7; TRBD1 aligns across 8 bases. This CDR3 has 13 amino acids. Germline V lookup: CDR1 MNHEY, CDR2 SMNVEV (reference sequence). Trimming took 7 bases from V and 0 from J; bases not matched to a gene: 2. The CDR3: CASKQGDSYEQYF. The CDR3 nucleotides read TGTGCCAGCAAACAGGGGGACTCCTACGAGCAGTACTTC.

The chain recombines TRBV2 with TRBJ2-4, with D perhaps matching TRBD1 or TRBD2 (5 bases each). The germline V and J ends were trimmed by 2 bases and 0 bases, with 11 bases remaining between them. Germline assignment: CDR1 SNHLY and CDR2 FYNNEI. The CDR3 has 16 residues. CDR3 in DNA: TGTGCCAGCAGTGAATATTCTGGGGGAGCCAAAAACATTCAGTACTTC. Translation: CASSEYSGGAKNIQYF. The complete variable domain, with remaining parts taken from reference TRBV2 and TRBJ2-4, reads EPEVTQTPSHQVTQMGQEVILRCVPISNHLYFYWYRQILGQKVEFLVSFYNNEISEKSEIFDDQFSVERPDGSNFTLKIRSTKLEDSAMYFCASSEYSGGAKNIQYFGAGTRLSVL.

V and J are TRBV27 and TRBJ2-5; possible D gene TRBD1, 6 bases. In germline, CDR1 is MNHEY, CDR2 SMNVEV (reference sequence). Deletions cut 7 bases from V and 3 bases from J, with 18 bases between. This CDR3 comprises 15 residues. The CDR3 region is CASTAMGAAEETQYF. The DNA for the CDR3 is TGTGCCAGCACCGCCATGGGGGCGGCAGAAGAGACCCAGTACTTC.

This chain uses TRBV4-1 with TRBJ1-2; D uncertain. Germline V gives CDR1 MGHRA, CDR2 YSYEKL. The length of the CDR3 is 13 residues. Trimming stripped 0 bases from V and 13 bases from J, with 15 bases between. Written as DNA, the CDR3 is TGCGCCAGCAGCCAAGATCAATTTGCTCTGGTCACCTTC. Its protein is CASSQDQFALVTF.

J is TRBJ2-3 and V is TRBV9, with a possible D match to TRBD1 (5 bases). Trimming left V 3 bases short and J 4 bases short, with 15 bases between. From germline, CDR1 is SGDLS and CDR2 YYNGEE. CDR3 size: 15 residues. The CDR3 sequence is CASSAWADSPDTQYF. The DNA for the CDR3 is TGTGCCAGCAGCGCCTGGGCCGACAGCCCAGATACGCAGTATTTT.

The rearrangement links TRBV11-2 to TRBJ2-1; possibly TRBD1 for D (5 bases). CDR1 and CDR2 (germline): SGHAT, FQNNGV. Trimming stripped 3 bases from V and 9 bases from J, with 15 bases between. The CDR3 runs 14 residues. The CDR3 is CASSLGRALVEQFF. The CDR3 DNA reads TGTGCCAGCAGCTTGGGCAGGGCTTTGGTTGAGCAGTTCTTC. Full variable domain (missing parts from reference TRBV11-2 and TRBJ2-1): EAGVAQSPRYKIIEKRQSVAFWCNPISGHATLYWYQQILGQGPKLLIQFQNNGVVDDSQLPKDRFSAERLKGVDSTLKIQPAKLEDSAVYLCASSLGRALVEQFFGPGTRLTVL.

The chain joins TRBV20-1 to TRBJ2-5; 13 bases match TRBD2. Trimming cost V 1 base and J 5 bases; bases outside gene matches: 7. Looked up from germline, CDR1 is DFQATT and CDR2 is SNEGSKA (reference sequence). CDR3 length: 16 residues. This CDR3 reads CSARVRLAGGRETQYF. DNA for the CDR3: TGCAGTGCTAGAGTTAGACTAGCGGGGGGTCGGGAGACCCAGTACTTC.